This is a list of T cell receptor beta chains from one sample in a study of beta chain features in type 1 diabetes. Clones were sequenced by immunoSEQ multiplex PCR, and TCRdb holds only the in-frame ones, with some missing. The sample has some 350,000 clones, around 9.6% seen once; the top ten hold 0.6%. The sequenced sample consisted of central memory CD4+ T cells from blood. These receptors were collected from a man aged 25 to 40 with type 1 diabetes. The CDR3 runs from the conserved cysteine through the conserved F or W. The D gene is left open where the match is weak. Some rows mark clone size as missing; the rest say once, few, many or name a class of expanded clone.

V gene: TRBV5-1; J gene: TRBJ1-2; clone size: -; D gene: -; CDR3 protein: CASSTEYGGHYGYTF; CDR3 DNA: TGCGCCAGCAGCACGGAATACGGGGGGCACTATGGCTACACCTTC
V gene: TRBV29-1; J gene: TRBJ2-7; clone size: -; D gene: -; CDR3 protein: CSVGSVGLLYEQYF; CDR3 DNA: TGCAGCGTTGGTTCAGTAGGACTACTATACGAGCAGTACTTC
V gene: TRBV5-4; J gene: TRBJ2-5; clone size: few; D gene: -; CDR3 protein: CASSQVMGLSETQYF; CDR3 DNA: TGTGCCAGCAGCCAAGTAATGGGTCTGTCGGAGACCCAGTACTTC
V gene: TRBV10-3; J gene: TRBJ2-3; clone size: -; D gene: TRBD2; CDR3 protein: CASSSTSGRADTQYF; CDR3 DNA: TGTGCCAGCAGTTCGACTAGCGGGAGAGCAGATACGCAGTATTTT
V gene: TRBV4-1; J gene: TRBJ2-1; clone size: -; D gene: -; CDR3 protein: CASSQDGSYNEQFF; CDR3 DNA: TGCGCCAGCAGCCAAGATGGCTCCTACAATGAGCAGTTCTTC
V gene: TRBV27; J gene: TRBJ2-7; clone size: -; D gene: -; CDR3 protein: CASARTVYEQYF; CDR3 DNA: TGTGCCAGCGCCCGGACAGTCTACGAGCAGTACTTC
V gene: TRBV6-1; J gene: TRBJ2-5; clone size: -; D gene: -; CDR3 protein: CASSGGLNLGETQYF; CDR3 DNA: TGTGCCAGCAGTGGAGGACTCAATCTGGGAGAGACCCAGTACTTC
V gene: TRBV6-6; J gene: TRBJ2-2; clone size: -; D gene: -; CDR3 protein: CASKQGNTFYTGELFF; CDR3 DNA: TGTGCCAGCAAGCAGGGAAACACCTTCTACACCGGGGAGCTGTTTTTT
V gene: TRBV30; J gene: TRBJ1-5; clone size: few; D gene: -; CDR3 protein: CAWSGYQGAQPQHF; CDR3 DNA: TGTGCCTGGAGTGGTTATCAGGGAGCCCAGCCCCAGCATTTT
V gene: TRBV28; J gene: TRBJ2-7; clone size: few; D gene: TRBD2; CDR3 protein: CASSFAPSGTTYEQYF; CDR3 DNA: TGTGCCAGCAGTTTCGCCCCTAGCGGGACGACCTACGAGCAGTACTTC
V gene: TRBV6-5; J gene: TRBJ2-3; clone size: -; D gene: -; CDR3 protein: CASTLQGTDTQYF; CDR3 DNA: TGTGCCAGCACCTTACAAGGCACAGATACGCAGTATTTT
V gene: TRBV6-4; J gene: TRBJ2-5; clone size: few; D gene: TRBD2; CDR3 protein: CASKLAAEGKTQYF; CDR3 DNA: TGTGCCAGCAAGCTAGCGGCAGAGGGAAAGACCCAGTACTTC
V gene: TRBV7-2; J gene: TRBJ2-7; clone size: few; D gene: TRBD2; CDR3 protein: CASQTSGSSYEQYF; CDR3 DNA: TGTGCCAGCCAGACTAGCGGGAGCTCCTACGAGCAGTACTTC
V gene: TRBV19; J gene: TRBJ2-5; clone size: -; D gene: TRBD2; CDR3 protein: CASSIDGLVMETQYF; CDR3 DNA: TGTGCCAGTAGTATAGATGGACTAGTCATGGAGACCCAGTACTTC
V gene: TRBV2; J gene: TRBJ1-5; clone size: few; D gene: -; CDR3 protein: CASMEEGHSNQPQHF; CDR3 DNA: TGTGCCAGCATGGAGGAAGGACATAGCAATCAGCCCCAGCATTTT
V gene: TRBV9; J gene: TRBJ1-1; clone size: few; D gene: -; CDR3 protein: CASSVAGNTEAFF; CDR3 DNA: TGTGCCAGCAGCGTAGCTGGGAACACTGAAGCTTTCTTT
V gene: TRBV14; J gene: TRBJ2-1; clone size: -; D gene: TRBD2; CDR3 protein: CASSPRLAGEAGEQFF; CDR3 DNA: TGTGCCAGCAGCCCCAGACTAGCGGGAGAAGCGGGTGAGCAGTTCTTC
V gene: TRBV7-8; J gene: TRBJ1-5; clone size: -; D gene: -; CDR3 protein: CASRRGLWSNQPQHF; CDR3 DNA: TGTGCCAGCAGGAGAGGCCTTTGGAGCAATCAGCCCCAGCATTTT
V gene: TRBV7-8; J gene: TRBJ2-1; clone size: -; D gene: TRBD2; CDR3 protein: CASSPLLAGVFF; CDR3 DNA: TGTGCCAGCAGCCCGTTACTAGCGGGAGTGTTCTTC
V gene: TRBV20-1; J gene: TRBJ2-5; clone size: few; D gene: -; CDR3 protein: CSAGPRETQYF; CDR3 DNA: TGCAGTGCAGGCCCCAGGGAGACCCAGTACTTC
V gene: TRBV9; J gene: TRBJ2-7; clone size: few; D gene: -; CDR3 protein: CASSVSPKTSYEQYF; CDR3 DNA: TGTGCCAGCAGCGTGTCCCCTAAAACCTCCTACGAGCAGTACTTC
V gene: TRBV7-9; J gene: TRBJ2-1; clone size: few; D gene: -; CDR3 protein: CASSKRLENEQFF; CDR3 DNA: TGTGCTAGCAGCAAAAGGTTGGAAAATGAGCAGTTCTTC
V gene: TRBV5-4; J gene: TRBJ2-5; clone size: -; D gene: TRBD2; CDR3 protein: CASSLASGLAGQETQYF; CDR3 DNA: TGTGCCAGCAGCTTGGCCTCGGGACTAGCGGGCCAAGAGACCCAGTACTTC
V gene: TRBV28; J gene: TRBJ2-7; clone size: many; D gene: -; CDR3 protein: CASSTGIYEQYF; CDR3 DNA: TGTGCCAGCAGCACAGGGATCTACGAGCAGTACTTC
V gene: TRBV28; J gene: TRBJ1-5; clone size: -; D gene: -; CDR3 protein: CASSLSVHSNQPQHF; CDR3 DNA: TGTGCCAGCAGTTTATCGGTACATAGCAATCAGCCCCAGCATTTT
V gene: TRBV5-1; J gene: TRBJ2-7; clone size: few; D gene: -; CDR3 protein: CASSLVTGAVREEQYF; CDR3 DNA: TGCGCCAGCAGCTTGGTAACAGGGGCCGTGCGGGAAGAGCAGTACTTC
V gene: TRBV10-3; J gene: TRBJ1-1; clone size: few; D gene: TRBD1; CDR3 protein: CAISAQGARTEAFF; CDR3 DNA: TGTGCCATCAGCGCACAGGGGGCTCGCACTGAAGCTTTCTTT
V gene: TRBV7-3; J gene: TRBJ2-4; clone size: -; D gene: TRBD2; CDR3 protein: CASSPQPLGLAGDNIQYF; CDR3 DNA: TGTGCCAGCAGCCCCCAGCCCCTAGGACTAGCGGGAGACAACATTCAGTACTTC